Included here is one T cell receptor (beta chain) sequence, with context. The antigen remains unidentified. Its ends do not fully match the called genes, so a read error is possible. Researchers used two-round multiplex PCR to amplify TCR beta CDR3 starting from genomic DNA. With primers specific to each TRBV and TRBJ gene, the first-round PCR was performed. TCRdb reprocessed the multiplex PCR reads with MiXCR, giving one entry per CDR3 protein. The sample consists of some 39,000 distinct CDR3 sequences, 24% of them appearing once. The CDR3 sequence is 13 residues long. Germline CDR1 is DFQATT and CDR2 is SNEGSKA (reference sequence). The data originate from a study of prognosis after radiotherapy for stage I lung cancer. Study-wide findings and caveats: Patients with and without metastases reportedly differed in TRBV and TRBJ gene usage frequencies.

On two occasions, one at each of two time points, six milliliters of peripheral blood were drawn. This sequence was found in a donor aged 50 or older with non-small cell lung cancer. The sequences come from PBMCs, collected before or after stereotactic body radiation therapy (not recorded which). The chain links TRBV20-1 to TRBJ1-6; TRBD1 aligns across 7 bases. The CDR3 DNA reads TGCAGTGCTGTGCAGGGGGTCTGTTCACTCCTCCACTTT. Protein: CSAVQGVCSLLHF.